This T cell receptor (beta chain) was recorded in a study of shared clonotypes between healthy human individuals. Regarding this clone: Its antigen remains unidentified.

The assay ran at deep level. TCRdb's copy holds only in-frame clones and misses some; the assay was immunoSEQ multiplex PCR. Of roughly 760,000 clones detected, about 74% appear once; the ten largest clones hold 1.5% to 2%. Free of recent acute infections or vaccinations, the donors were healthy HIV-negative adults. Study-level points and caveats: Among donors, clonotype sharing was expected to be affected by sequencing depth. Few donors restricted represented genetic and exposure-history diversity.

CDR1 is ENHRY and CDR2 is SYGVKD in the germline V gene. V was clipped by 6 bases and J by 4 bases, with 12 bases between them. The CDR3 sequence is 13 residues long. Material for sequencing was memory CD4+ T cells sorted from blood. Documented subset: CD45RA-negative fraction. The receptor's source is a young woman in good health. The rearrangement joins TRBV10-3 to TRBJ1-1, with D perhaps matching TRBD1 (6 bases). CDR3 nucleotide sequence: TGTGCCATCAGGTCACAGGGCCCCACTGAAGCTTTCTTT. Translating gives CAIRSQGPTEAFF.